Below, 26 T cell receptor beta chains from the same sample are listed, as sequenced in a study of shared clonotypes between healthy human individuals. Assay used: immunoSEQ multiplex PCR; TCRdb lists only in-frame clones, some missing. The sample has some 2,000,000 clones, nearly 97% seen once. Sequenced material: naive CD4+ T cells sorted from blood. Subset described: CD45RA+ positively selected. These receptors all come from a man between 18 and 29 years old in good health.

J is TRBJ2-3 and V is TRBV18, with D unclear. The CDR3 totals 16 residues. V shed 4 bases and J shed 0 bases, with 14 bases lying between them. Germline CDR1 is KGHSH and CDR2 is LQKENI. The CDR3 region is CASSLLPSDSTDTQYF. In DNA form, the CDR3 reads TGTGCCAGCTCACTCCTTCCCTCTGACAGCACAGATACGCAGTATTTT.

The CDR3 loop is CASSLDGGSSGKHEQYF. The DNA of the CDR3 is TGTGCCAGCAGCTTAGACGGTGGGTCTAGCGGGAAGCACGAGCAGTACTTC. V gene TRBV11-2 combines with J gene TRBJ2-7; 9 positions agree with TRBD2. This CDR3 has 17 amino acids. With V trimmed by 0 bases and J by 5 bases, 11 bases remained unmatched. Germline V gives CDR1 SGHAT, CDR2 FQNNGV. The variable domain in full, completed from reference TRBV11-2 and TRBJ2-7, reads EAGVAQSPRYKIIEKRQSVAFWCNPISGHATLYWYQQILGQGPKLLIQFQNNGVVDDSQLPKDRFSAERLKGVDSTLKIQPAKLEDSAVYLCASSLDGGSSGKHEQYFGPGTRLTVT.

The V and J genes are TRBV7-9 and TRBJ2-3; D is ambiguous. The germline V gene encodes CDR1 SEHNR and CDR2 FQNEAQ (reference sequence). V lost 5 bases, J lost 1 base, and 13 bases lay in between. The CDR3 extends over 15 amino acids. The chain's CDR3 is CASSPHLSRTDTQYF. The CDR3 DNA is TGTGCCAGCAGCCCCCACCTAAGTCGCACAGATACGCAGTATTTT.

The chain carries TRBV7-2 and TRBJ1-1; no reliable D call. This CDR3 is built from 14 residues. Trimming shortened V by 5 bases and J by 11 bases, and 21 bases separated the two germline ends. The germline V gene has CDR1 SGHTA and CDR2 FQGNSA. The CDR3 sequence: CASSRVGGVGGAFF. The CDR3 DNA reads TGTGCCAGCAGCCGAGTGGGCGGCGTGGGCGGGGCTTTCTTT.

The gene calls are TRBV5-1 and TRBJ1-1; D is ambiguous. The CDR3 has 13 residues. The germline V gene encodes CDR1 SGHRS and CDR2 YFSETQ. Trimming stripped 0 bases from V and 6 bases from J, with 9 bases between. The CDR3 sequence is CASSLERRAEAFF. The CDR3 DNA is TGCGCCAGCAGCTTGGAGCGGAGGGCTGAAGCTTTCTTT.

This chain joins TRBV28 and TRBJ1-1; D perhaps matches TRBD1 (5 bases). Germline V gene lookup returns CDR1 MDHEN and CDR2 SYDVKM. With 5 bases removed from V and 4 bases from J, the gap between germline ends came to 17 bases. The CDR3 spans 15 residues. The CDR3 region is CASSPGRRGGTEAFF. The CDR3, as DNA: TGTGCCAGCAGTCCCGGGAGAAGGGGTGGCACTGAAGCTTTCTTT. Variable domain in full (rest from reference TRBV28 and TRBJ1-1): DVKVTQSSRYLVKRTGEKVFLECVQDMDHENMFWYRQDPGLGLRLIYFSYDVKMKEKGDIPEGYSVSREKKERFSLILESASTNQTSMYLCASSPGRRGGTEAFFGQGTRLTVV.

The rearrangement uses TRBV28 and TRBJ2-3; D is perhaps TRBD1 (6 bases). Germline CDR1 is MDHEN and CDR2 is SYDVKM. There are 13 residues in the CDR3. Deletions cut 7 bases from V and 1 base from J, with 9 bases between. The CDR3 sequence: CASINRGTDTQYF. The DNA of the CDR3 is TGTGCCAGCATTAACAGGGGCACAGATACGCAGTATTTT.

The V gene is TRBV27, the J gene TRBJ2-7, with 9 bases lining up with TRBD1. Germline lookup yields CDR1 MNHEY and CDR2 SMNVEV (reference sequence). The CDR3 extends over 15 amino acids. The V gene end was trimmed by 5 bases and the J gene end by 5 bases; junction bases not matched to a gene: 10. The CDR3 reads CASSRFDRGKNEQYF. CDR3 nucleotides: TGTGCCAGCAGTCGGTTCGACAGGGGGAAAAACGAGCAGTACTTC.

The DNA for the CDR3 is TGTGCCAGCACGCGAGGGGTAGCGGGAGCTGAGTCGCACGAGCAGTACTTC. It is translated as CASTRGVAGAESHEQYF. The J gene is TRBJ2-7, the V gene TRBV5-6, with TRBD2 identical over 9 bases. The CDR3 consists of 17 residues. Germline lookup yields CDR1 SGHDT and CDR2 YYEEEE. The junction had 18 bases not matched to a gene; V was cut back by 6 bases and J by 5 bases.

The chain uses TRBV25-1 and TRBJ2-1, with D unresolved. This CDR3 has 15 residues. Germline V CDR1 and CDR2: MGHDK, SYGVNS. V was cut by 3 bases and J by 2 bases, with 11 bases left in between. Here the CDR3 DNA reads TGTGCCAGCAGTGATAATGGGTCTCCCTACAATGAGCAGTTCTTC. Its protein product is CASSDNGSPYNEQFF.

This clone was seen only once. The chain couples TRBV6-6 to TRBJ1-5; D remains unclear. The V end was cut by 7 bases, the J end by 0 bases, with 13 bases between. This CDR3 is 15 amino acids long. Germline V gene sequence: CDR1 MNHNY, CDR2 SVGAGI (reference sequence). CDR3 bases: TGTGCCAGCAAACCCCACGAGTATAGCAATCAGCCCCAGCATTTT. The encoded protein is CASKPHEYSNQPQHF.

The chain is built from TRBV28 and TRBJ1-5; D ambiguous. Trimming pared 7 bases from V and 4 bases from J, leaving 8 bases between. This CDR3 has 12 amino acids. Germline V gives CDR1 MDHEN, CDR2 SYDVKM. The CDR3 is CASTNLNQPQHF. The DNA of the CDR3 is TGTGCCAGCACCAACCTTAATCAGCCCCAGCATTTT.

This chain links TRBV19 with TRBJ1-6; TRBD1 is a possible D gene (6 bases). The CDR3 covers 16 residues. V lost 4 bases, J lost 5 bases, and 15 bases lay in between. The germline V gene has CDR1 LNHDA and CDR2 SQIVND (reference sequence). The CDR3 spells CASSTTGIGNNSPLHF. Here the CDR3 DNA reads TGTGCCAGTAGTACAACAGGGATAGGAAATAATTCACCCCTCCACTTT. The complete variable domain, with remaining parts taken from reference TRBV19 and TRBJ1-6, reads DGGITQSPKYLFRKEGQNVTLSCEQNLNHDAMYWYRQDPGQGLRLIYYSQIVNDFQKGDIAEGYSVSREKKESFPLTVTSAQKNPTAFYLCASSTTGIGNNSPLHFGNGTRLTVT.

The chain recombines TRBV4-3 with TRBJ2-2; a weak D match, TRBD2 (6 bases). Deletions cut 4 bases from V and 5 bases from J, with 17 bases between. CDR1 is LGHNA and CDR2 is YSLEER in the germline V gene. The length of the CDR3 is 16 residues. The CDR3 loop is CASSPTRDAGTGELFF. CDR3 sequence (DNA): TGCGCCAGCAGCCCTACGCGGGACGCTGGGACCGGGGAGCTGTTTTTT.

Only one count was recorded for this clone. CDR3 nucleotides: TGCGCCAGCAGCTTGGGGACAGGGGTCCGGAGACTAGCGGGAGAGAGGGAGCAGTTCTTC. It translates to CASSLGTGVRRLAGEREQFF. The chain recombines TRBV5-1 with TRBJ2-1; 12 bases line up with TRBD2. CDR1 and CDR2 (germline): SGHRS, YFSETQ. V lost 0 bases to trimming and J lost 10 bases; unmatched junction nucleotides: 20. The CDR3 sequence is 20 residues long.

The chain combines TRBV28 with TRBJ1-6; 10 positions match TRBD1. Unmatched junction bases numbered 3, after V lost 5 bases and J lost 2 bases. The CDR3 covers 16 residues. Germline CDR1 is MDHEN and CDR2 is SYDVKM. The CDR3 coding sequence is TGTGCCAGCAGTCAAGGGACAGGGGCCTATAATTCACCCCTCCACTTT. As protein: CASSQGTGAYNSPLHF.

This CDR3 is CASSPAGAGNTIYF. As DNA, the CDR3 is TGTGCCAGCAGCCCCGCAGGGGCTGGAAACACCATATATTTT. This chain links TRBV7-9 with TRBJ1-3, with a possible D match to TRBD1 (6 bases). The CDR3 has 14 residues. Trimming removed 5 bases at V and 2 bases at J, with 10 bases between. Germline CDR1 reads SEHNR; CDR2 reads FQNEAQ (reference sequence). Full variable domain (remainder filled in from reference TRBV7-9 and TRBJ1-3): DTGVSQNPRHKITKRGQNVTFRCDPISEHNRLYWYRQTLGQGPEFLTYFQNEAQLEKSRLLSDRFSAERPKGSFSTLEIQRTEQGDSAMYLCASSPAGAGNTIYFGEGSWLTVV.

The chain recombines TRBV18 with TRBJ2-1; a weak D match, TRBD2 (5 bases). The CDR3 runs 17 residues. CDR1 and CDR2 from the germline V gene are KGHSH and LQKENI. V lost 0 bases to trimming and J lost 1 base, with 13 bases between them. In DNA form, the CDR3 reads TGTGCCAGCTCACCACCGAGAGGGTCTGGGTCCTACAATGAGCAGTTCTTC. It is translated as CASSPPRGSGSYNEQFF.

This chain joins TRBV30 and TRBJ1-4; D is uncertain. Germline CDR1 reads GTSNPN; CDR2 reads SVGIG (reference sequence). Trimming pared 2 bases from V and 8 bases from J, leaving 12 bases between. This CDR3 has 13 residues. CDR3 nucleotide sequence: TGTGCCTGGAGTTTCATCATTCACGAAAAACTGTTTTTT. Encoded protein: CAWSFIIHEKLFF.

V gene TRBV12-5 combines with J gene TRBJ2-7; D unclear. Germline assignment: CDR1 LGHNT and CDR2 FRNRAP. The CDR3 is 12 residues long. The V gene lost 2 bases and the J gene lost 5 bases, with 7 bases spanning the gap. The CDR3 here is CASGLSANEQYF. CDR3 in DNA: TGTGCTAGTGGTTTGTCAGCTAACGAGCAGTACTTC.

The chain carries TRBV7-8 and TRBJ2-3, with TRBD2 identical over 8 bases. The germline V gene encodes CDR1 SGHVS and CDR2 FQNEAQ. There are 15 residues in the CDR3. Losses at the gene ends were 1 base for V and 4 bases for J; bases not matched to a gene: 4. In DNA form, the CDR3 reads TGTGCCAGCAGCTTAGGGGGACTAGGGGCAGATACGCAGTATTTT. It translates to CASSLGGLGADTQYF.

The gene calls are TRBV9 and TRBJ2-5; D possibly corresponds to TRBD2 (7 bases). The CDR3 is made up of 16 amino acids. CDR1 and CDR2 from the germline V gene are SGDLS and YYNGEE. Trimming took 4 bases from V and 5 from J, leaving 21 bases between them. CDR3 in DNA: TGTGCCAGCAGCCACAGGGTAGAGACTAGCTGGGAGACCCAGTACTTC. This codes for CASSHRVETSWETQYF.

The genes are TRBV30 and TRBJ1-1, with D maybe TRBD1 (5 bases). The CDR3 has 11 amino acids. The V gene lost 2 bases and the J gene lost 11 bases, with 12 bases spanning the gap. The germline CDR1 and CDR2 sequences are GTSNPN and SVGIG (reference sequence). CDR3 residues: CAWSTDRAAFF. CDR3 DNA: TGTGCCTGGAGTACAGACAGAGCCGCTTTCTTT.

Regarding this clone: The sample has other DNA sequences that encode this CDR3 too. The J gene is TRBJ2-1, the V gene TRBV5-1, with TRBD2 identical over 9 bases. CDR1 SGHRS and CDR2 YFSETQ come from the germline V gene. CDR3 length: 15 amino acids. J was trimmed by 2 bases and V by 1 base; bases with no gene match: 1. In DNA, the CDR3 is TGCGCCAGCAGCTTGTCTAGCGGGGCCTACAATGAGCAGTTCTTC. The encoded protein is CASSLSSGAYNEQFF.

The gene calls are TRBV6-1 and TRBJ1-2; D not certain. This CDR3 is 18 amino acids long. Trimming removed 1 base at V and 2 bases at J, with 20 bases between. Germline CDR1 reads MNHNS; CDR2 reads SASEGT. CDR3 coding DNA: TGTGCCAGCAGTGAAGTCCGAACCCGAGGACGGGTAAACTATGGCTACACCTTC. Translated: CASSEVRTRGRVNYGYTF.

The rearrangement links TRBV7-2 to TRBJ1-2, with 10 bases lining up with TRBD1. Germline CDR1 is SGHTA and CDR2 is FQGNSA. Losses at the gene ends were 5 bases for V and 7 bases for J; bases not matched to a gene: 16. The CDR3 is 17 amino acids. The CDR3 nucleotides are TGTGCCAGCAGCCCCGAACCGGGACAGGGGAAGTCGGGTGGCTACACCTTC. This gives the protein CASSPEPGQGKSGGYTF.